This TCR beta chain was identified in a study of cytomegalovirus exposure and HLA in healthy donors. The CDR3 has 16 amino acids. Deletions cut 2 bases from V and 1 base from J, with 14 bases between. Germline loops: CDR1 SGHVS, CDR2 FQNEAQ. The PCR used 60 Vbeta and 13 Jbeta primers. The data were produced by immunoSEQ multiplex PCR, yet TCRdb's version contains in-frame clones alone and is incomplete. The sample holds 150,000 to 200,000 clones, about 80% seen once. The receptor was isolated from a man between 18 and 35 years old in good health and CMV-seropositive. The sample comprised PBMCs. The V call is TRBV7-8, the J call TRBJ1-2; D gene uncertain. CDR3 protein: CASSLSSRNNNYGYTF. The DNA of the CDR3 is TGTGCCAGCAGCTTATCTTCCAGAAATAATAACTATGGCTACACCTTC.